This TCR beta chain stems from a study of response to subunit inactivated influenza vaccine. Study observations and caveats: The authors suggested that every seasonal influenza vaccination recruits few new T cells.

The germline CDR1 and CDR2 sequences are SGHKS and YYEKEE (reference sequence). Trimming removed 0 bases from V and 3 bases from J; junction bases left unmatched: 2. This CDR3 region has 15 residues. Concerning this clonotype: No antigen is known for it.

TCRdb re-called the RT-PCR reads with MiXCR, one entry per CDR3 protein. The sample lists 500,000 or so distinct CDR3 sequences, approximately 11% occurring once. The chain couples TRBV5-5 to TRBJ2-7; the match to TRBD2 covers 11 bases. The source of this sequence is a man over 45 who received an inactivated influenza vaccine. Material: PBMCs from blood, obtained 40 to 50 days after vaccination. The chain's CDR3 is CASSLAGTSGYEQYF. The CDR3 bases are TGTGCCAGCAGCTTGGCCGGGACTAGCGGCTACGAGCAGTACTTC.